This T cell receptor (beta chain) came from a study of blood T cell repertoires in COVID-19 (TCRdb year 2020). As for the study more broadly: Collaborator samples came from the United States, Italy and Spain and covered acute and convalescent phases of COVID-19. The prospective study material was composed of cDNA or gDNA derived from T cells, B-cell-depleted T cells, or PBMCs. Deeply sampled blood TCRbeta repertoires from subjects exposed to, actively infected with, or recovered from COVID-19 were included in the dataset. The repertoires were released in a freely available public database meant as a resource for research on the immune response to SARS-CoV-2. Samples came from the ongoing ImmuneRACE study (first 160 participants) plus 1,254 subjects from 6 global collaborators. Nearly every sample came with metadata listing a de-identified subject ID, COVID-19 status, age in years and sex. HLA class I and class II types, where available, came from metadata supplied by the sample provider rather than from assay-based typing. The full study reports these points: The quantity of clinical and demographic metadata differed by source and by participant and was supplied without curation.

One collaborating source in Seattle enrolled patients during active infection and followed them longitudinally through the course of disease. The collaborating institutions used their own protocols to collect whole blood in K2EDTA tubes. For TCRbeta analysis, collaborators shipped samples in one of three forms: frozen whole blood, isolated PBMCs, or DNA extracted from either of those sample types. Only one count was recorded for this clone. Its antigen has not been determined. No base quality values were provided; no much bigger clone lies one nucleotide off. The immunoSEQ Assay, a bias-controlled multiplex PCR, was used to amplify TCRbeta CDR3 regions from genomic DNA. As for the authors' bioinformatics: The number of nucleated cells in each sample was estimated by amplification of reference gene primers within the assay. To quantify the absolute abundance of each unique TCRbeta CDR3 rearrangement, sequence reads were collapsed and filtered. For each sample, productive Simpson clonality was calculated by taking the square root of Simpson's diversity index across productive rearrangements. The immuneACCESS repertoire file appears here via TCRdb, limited to in-frame rearrangements. These files lack a portion of the clones; in checked studies, under half of the deficit traces to unresolved V genes, and the cause of the others is not known. The D gene and trimming were derived from the DNA, and the V and J assignments and clone size from that table. The sample table lists 140,000 or so clones, less than 90% of them with a count of one. Around 9.5% of the sample belongs to the ten largest clones.

Including cysteine and phenylalanine, the CDR3 has 16 amino acids. The entry retains the CDR3 DNA only, 48 bases that are in frame from base 1. According to the germline V gene, CDR1 reads LGHNA and CDR2 reads YSLEER. V loses 2 bases at its end and J loses 2 bases; junction bases beyond the gene matches: 5. The sequencing input was peripheral blood. The chain links TRBV4-3 with TRBJ2-5; a stretch of 10 junction bases matches TRBD1. The sequence was collected from a young man with COVID-19, enrolled during active disease. The nucleotide sequence is TGCGCCAGCAGCCAACCTCGGACAGGGGGACAAGAGACCCAGTACTTC. This encodes CASSQPRTGGQETQYF.